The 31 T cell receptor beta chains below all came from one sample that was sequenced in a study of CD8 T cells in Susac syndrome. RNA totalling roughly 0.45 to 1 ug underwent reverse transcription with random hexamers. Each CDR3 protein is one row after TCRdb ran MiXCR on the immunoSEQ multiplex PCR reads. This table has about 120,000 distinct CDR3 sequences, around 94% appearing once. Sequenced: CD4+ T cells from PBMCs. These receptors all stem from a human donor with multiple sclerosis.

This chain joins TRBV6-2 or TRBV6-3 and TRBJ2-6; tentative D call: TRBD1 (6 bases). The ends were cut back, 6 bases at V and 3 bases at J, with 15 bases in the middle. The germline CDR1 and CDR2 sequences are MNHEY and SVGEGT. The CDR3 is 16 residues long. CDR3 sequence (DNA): TGTGCCAGCAGAGAACAGGGAGTTTATGGGGCCAACGTCCTGACTTTC. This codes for CASREQGVYGANVLTF.

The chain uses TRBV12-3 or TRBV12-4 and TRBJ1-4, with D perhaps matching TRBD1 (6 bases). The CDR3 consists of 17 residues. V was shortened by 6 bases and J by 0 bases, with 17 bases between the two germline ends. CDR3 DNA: TGTGCCAGCAGAACAACCCAGGGGATTGCAACTAATGAAAAACTGTTTTTT. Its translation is CASRTTQGIATNEKLFF.

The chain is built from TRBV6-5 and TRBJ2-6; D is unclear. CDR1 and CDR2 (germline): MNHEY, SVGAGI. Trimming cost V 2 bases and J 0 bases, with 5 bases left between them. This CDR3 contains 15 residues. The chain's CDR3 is CASSYGISGANVLTF. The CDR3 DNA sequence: TGTGCCAGCAGTTACGGGATCTCTGGGGCCAACGTCCTGACTTTC.

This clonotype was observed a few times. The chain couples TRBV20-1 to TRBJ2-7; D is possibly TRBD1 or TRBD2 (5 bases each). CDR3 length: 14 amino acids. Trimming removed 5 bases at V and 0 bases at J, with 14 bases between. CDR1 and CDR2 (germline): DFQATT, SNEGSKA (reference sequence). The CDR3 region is CSAVRDRSSYEQYF. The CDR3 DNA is TGCAGTGCTGTCCGGGACCGAAGCTCCTACGAGCAGTACTTC.

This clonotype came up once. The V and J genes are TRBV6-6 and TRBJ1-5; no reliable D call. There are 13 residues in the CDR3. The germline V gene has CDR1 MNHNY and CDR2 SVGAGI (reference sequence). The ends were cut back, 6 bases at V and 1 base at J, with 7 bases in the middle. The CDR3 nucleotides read TGTGCCAGCAGGGCGGACAGCAATCAGCCCCAGCATTTT. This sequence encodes CASRADSNQPQHF.

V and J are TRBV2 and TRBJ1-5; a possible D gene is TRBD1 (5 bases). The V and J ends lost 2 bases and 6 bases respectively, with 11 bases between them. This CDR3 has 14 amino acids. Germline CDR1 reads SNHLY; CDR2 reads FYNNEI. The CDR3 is CASSEFGGGQPQHF. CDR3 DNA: TGTGCCAGCAGTGAATTCGGGGGGGGTCAGCCCCAGCATTTT. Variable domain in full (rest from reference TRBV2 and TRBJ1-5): EPEVTQTPSHQVTQMGQEVILRCVPISNHLYFYWYRQILGQKVEFLVSFYNNEISEKSEIFDDQFSVERPDGSNFTLKIRSTKLEDSAMYFCASSEFGGGQPQHFGDGTRLSIL.

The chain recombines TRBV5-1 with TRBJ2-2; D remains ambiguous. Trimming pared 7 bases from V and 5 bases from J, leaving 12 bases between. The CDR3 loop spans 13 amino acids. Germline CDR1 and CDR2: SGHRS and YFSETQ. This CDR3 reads CASALEGTGELFF. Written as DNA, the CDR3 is TGCGCCAGCGCCTTGGAAGGGACCGGGGAGCTGTTTTTT.

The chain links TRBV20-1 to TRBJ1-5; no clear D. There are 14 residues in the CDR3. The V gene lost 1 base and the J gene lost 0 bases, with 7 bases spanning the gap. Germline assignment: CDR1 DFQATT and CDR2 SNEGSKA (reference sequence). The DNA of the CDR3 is TGCAGTGCTAGAGGTGGGAATAGCAATCAGCCCCAGCATTTT. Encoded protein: CSARGGNSNQPQHF.

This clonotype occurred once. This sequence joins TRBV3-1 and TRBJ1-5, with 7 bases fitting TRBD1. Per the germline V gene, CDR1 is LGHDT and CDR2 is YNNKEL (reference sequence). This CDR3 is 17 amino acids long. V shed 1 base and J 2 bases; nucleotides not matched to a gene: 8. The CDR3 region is CASSQGGGGGGNQPQHF. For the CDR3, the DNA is TGTGCCAGCAGCCAAGGAGGGGGAGGGGGCGGCAATCAGCCCCAGCATTTT.

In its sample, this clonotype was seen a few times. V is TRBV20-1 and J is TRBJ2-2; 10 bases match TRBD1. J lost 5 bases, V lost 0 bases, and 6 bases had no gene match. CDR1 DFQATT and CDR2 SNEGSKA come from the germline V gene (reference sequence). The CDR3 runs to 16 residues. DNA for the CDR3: TGCAGTGCTAGAGATCGGGACAGGGGTCAAACCGGGGAGCTGTTTTTT. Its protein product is CSARDRDRGQTGELFF.

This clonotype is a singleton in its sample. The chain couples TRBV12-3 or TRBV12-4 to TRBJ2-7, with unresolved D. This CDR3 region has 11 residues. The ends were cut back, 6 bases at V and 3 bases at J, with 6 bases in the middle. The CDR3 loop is CASRLHYEQYF. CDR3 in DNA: TGTGCCAGCAGGCTACACTACGAGCAGTACTTC.

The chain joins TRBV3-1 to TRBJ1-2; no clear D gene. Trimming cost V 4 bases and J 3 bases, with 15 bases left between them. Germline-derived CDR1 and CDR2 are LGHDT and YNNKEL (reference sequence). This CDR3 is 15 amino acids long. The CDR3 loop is CASSPRPPGDYGYTF. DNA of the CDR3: TGTGCCAGCAGCCCCAGGCCTCCGGGTGACTATGGCTACACCTTC.

CDR3: CASSRVQSRGEAFF. In nucleotides, the CDR3 is TGCGCCAGCAGCCGGGTTCAGAGCAGGGGTGAAGCTTTCTTT. The chain has TRBV4-3 and TRBJ1-1; perhaps TRBD1 as D (6 bases). The germline V gene encodes CDR1 LGHNA and CDR2 YSLEER. The CDR3 sequence is 14 residues long. Trimming shortened V by 4 bases and J by 7 bases, and 16 bases separated the two germline ends.

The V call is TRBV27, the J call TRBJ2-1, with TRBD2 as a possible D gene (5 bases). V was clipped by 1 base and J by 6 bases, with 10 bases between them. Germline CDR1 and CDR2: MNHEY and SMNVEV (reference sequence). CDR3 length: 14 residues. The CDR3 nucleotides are TGTGCCAGCAGTTTATATCCTAGCCCCAATGAGCAGTTCTTC. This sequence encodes CASSLYPSPNEQFF.

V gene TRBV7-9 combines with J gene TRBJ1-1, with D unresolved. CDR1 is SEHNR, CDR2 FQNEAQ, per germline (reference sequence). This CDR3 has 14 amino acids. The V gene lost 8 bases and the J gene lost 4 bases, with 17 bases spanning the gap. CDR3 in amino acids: CASGTDPVSTEAFF. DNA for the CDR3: TGTGCCAGCGGTACGGATCCGGTCAGCACTGAAGCTTTCTTT. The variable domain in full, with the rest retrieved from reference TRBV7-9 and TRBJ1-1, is DTGVSQNPRHKITKRGQNVTFRCDPISEHNRLYWYRQTLGQGPEFLTYFQNEAQLEKSRLLSDRFSAERPKGSFSTLEIQRTEQGDSAMYLCASGTDPVSTEAFFGQGTRLTVV.

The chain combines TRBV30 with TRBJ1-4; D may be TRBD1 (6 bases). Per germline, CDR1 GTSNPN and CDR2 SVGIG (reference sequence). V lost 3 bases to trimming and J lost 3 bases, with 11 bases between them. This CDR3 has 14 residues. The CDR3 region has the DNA TGTGCCTGGAGGGGACACCTTTCTAATGAAAAACTGTTTTTT. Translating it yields CAWRGHLSNEKLFF.

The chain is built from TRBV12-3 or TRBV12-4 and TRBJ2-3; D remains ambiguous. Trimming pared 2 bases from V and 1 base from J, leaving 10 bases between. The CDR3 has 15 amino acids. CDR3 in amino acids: CASSLLPGRTDTQYF. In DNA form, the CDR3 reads TGTGCCAGCAGTTTACTCCCCGGTCGCACAGATACGCAGTATTTT.

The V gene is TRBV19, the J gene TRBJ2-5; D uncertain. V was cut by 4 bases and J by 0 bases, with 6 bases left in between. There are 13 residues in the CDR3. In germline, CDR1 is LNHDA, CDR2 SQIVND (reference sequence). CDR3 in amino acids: CASSNRDQETQYF. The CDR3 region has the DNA TGTGCCAGTAGTAACCGGGACCAAGAGACCCAGTACTTC. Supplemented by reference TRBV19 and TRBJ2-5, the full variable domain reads DGGITQSPKYLFRKEGQNVTLSCEQNLNHDAMYWYRQDPGQGLRLIYYSQIVNDFQKGDIAEGYSVSREKKESFPLTVTSAQKNPTAFYLCASSNRDQETQYFGPGTRLLVL.

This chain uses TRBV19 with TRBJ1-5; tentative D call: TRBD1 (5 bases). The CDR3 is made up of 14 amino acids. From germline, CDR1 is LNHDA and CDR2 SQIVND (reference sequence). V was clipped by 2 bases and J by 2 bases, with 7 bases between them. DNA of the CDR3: TGTGCCAGTAGTATAAGGGACGGCAATCAGCCCCAGCATTTT. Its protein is CASSIRDGNQPQHF.

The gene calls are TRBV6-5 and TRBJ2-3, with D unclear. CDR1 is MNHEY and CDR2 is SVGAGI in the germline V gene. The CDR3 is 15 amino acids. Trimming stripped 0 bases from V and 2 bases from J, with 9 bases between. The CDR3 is CASSYSAADTDTQYF. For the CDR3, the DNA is TGTGCCAGCAGTTACTCGGCCGCAGACACAGATACGCAGTATTTT.

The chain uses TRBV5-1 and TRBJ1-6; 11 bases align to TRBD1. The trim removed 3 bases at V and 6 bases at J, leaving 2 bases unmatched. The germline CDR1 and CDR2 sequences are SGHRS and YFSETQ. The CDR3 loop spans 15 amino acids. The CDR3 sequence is CASSSGTGGNSPLHF. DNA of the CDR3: TGCGCCAGCAGCTCCGGGACAGGGGGTAATTCACCCCTCCACTTT.

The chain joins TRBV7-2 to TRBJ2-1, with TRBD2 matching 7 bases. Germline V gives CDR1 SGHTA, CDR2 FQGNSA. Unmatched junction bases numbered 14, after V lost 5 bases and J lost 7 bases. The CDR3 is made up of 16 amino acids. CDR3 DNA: TGTGCCAGCAGCAGCACTCTAGCGGCCCCAGGGAATGAGCAGTTCTTC. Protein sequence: CASSSTLAAPGNEQFF.

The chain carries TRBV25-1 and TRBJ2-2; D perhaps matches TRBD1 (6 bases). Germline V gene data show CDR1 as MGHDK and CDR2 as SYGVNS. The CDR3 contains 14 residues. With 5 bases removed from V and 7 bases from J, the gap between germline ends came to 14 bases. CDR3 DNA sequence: TGTGCCAGCAGTCAGTACGAACAGGGCGGGGAGCTGTTTTTT. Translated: CASSQYEQGGELFF. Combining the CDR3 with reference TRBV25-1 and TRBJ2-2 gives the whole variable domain EADIYQTPRYLVIGTGKKITLECSQTMGHDKMYWYQQDPGMELHLIHYSYGVNSTEKGDLSSESTVSRIRTEHFPLTLESARPSHTSQYLCASSQYEQGGELFFGEGSRLTVL.

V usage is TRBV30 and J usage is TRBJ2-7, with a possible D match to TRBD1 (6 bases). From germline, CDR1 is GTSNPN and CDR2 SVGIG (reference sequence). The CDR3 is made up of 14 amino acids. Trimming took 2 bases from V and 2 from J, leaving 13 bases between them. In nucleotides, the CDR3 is TGTGCCTGGAGTACAGACAGGAAGGCCTACGAGCAGTACTTC. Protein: CAWSTDRKAYEQYF.

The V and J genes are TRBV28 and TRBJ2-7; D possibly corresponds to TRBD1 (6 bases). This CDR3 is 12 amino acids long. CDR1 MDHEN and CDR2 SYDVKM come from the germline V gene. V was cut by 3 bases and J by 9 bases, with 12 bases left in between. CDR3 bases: TGTGCCAGCAGTTTGTCAGGGGACGGGCAGTACTTC. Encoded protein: CASSLSGDGQYF.

The CDR3 nucleotides read TGTGCCATCAGTGAAAATTGGGGCCGGACCACTGAAGCTTTCTTT. Translating it yields CAISENWGRTTEAFF. The rearrangement uses TRBV10-3 and TRBJ1-1, with D possibly matching TRBD1 (5 bases). Deletions cut 3 bases from V and 4 bases from J, with 15 bases between. The CDR3 runs 15 residues. Per germline, CDR1 ENHRY and CDR2 SYGVKD.

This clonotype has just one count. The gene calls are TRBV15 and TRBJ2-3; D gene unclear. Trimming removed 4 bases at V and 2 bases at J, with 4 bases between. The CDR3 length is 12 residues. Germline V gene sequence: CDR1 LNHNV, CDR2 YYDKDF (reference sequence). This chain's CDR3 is CATSTDTDTQYF. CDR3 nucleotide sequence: TGTGCCACCAGCACCGACACAGATACGCAGTATTTT.

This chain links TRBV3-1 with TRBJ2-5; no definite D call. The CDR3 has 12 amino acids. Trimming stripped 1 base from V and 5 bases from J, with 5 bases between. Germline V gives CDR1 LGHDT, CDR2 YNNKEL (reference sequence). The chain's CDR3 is CASSQVGETQYF. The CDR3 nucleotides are TGTGCCAGCAGCCAAGTTGGTGAGACCCAGTACTTC.

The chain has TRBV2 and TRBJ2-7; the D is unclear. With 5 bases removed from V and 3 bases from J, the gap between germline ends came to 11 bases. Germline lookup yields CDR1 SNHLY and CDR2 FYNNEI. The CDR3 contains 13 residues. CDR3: CASSYQSDYEQYF. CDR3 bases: TGTGCCAGCAGTTACCAATCAGACTACGAGCAGTACTTC. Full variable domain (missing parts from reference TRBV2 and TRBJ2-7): EPEVTQTPSHQVTQMGQEVILRCVPISNHLYFYWYRQILGQKVEFLVSFYNNEISEKSEIFDDQFSVERPDGSNFTLKIRSTKLEDSAMYFCASSYQSDYEQYFGPGTRLTVT.

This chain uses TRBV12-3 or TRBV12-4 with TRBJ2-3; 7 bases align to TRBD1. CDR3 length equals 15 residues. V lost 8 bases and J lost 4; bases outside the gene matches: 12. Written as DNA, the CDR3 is TGTGCCAGCGCTCTCTCAGGGGGACGGTCAGATACGCAGTATTTT. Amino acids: CASALSGGRSDTQYF.

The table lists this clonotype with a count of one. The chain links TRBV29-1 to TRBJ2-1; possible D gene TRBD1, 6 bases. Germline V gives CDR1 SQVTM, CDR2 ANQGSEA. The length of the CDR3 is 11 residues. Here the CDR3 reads CGHTGSSEQFF. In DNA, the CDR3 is TGCGGCCATACAGGGTCCAGTGAGCAGTTCTTC.